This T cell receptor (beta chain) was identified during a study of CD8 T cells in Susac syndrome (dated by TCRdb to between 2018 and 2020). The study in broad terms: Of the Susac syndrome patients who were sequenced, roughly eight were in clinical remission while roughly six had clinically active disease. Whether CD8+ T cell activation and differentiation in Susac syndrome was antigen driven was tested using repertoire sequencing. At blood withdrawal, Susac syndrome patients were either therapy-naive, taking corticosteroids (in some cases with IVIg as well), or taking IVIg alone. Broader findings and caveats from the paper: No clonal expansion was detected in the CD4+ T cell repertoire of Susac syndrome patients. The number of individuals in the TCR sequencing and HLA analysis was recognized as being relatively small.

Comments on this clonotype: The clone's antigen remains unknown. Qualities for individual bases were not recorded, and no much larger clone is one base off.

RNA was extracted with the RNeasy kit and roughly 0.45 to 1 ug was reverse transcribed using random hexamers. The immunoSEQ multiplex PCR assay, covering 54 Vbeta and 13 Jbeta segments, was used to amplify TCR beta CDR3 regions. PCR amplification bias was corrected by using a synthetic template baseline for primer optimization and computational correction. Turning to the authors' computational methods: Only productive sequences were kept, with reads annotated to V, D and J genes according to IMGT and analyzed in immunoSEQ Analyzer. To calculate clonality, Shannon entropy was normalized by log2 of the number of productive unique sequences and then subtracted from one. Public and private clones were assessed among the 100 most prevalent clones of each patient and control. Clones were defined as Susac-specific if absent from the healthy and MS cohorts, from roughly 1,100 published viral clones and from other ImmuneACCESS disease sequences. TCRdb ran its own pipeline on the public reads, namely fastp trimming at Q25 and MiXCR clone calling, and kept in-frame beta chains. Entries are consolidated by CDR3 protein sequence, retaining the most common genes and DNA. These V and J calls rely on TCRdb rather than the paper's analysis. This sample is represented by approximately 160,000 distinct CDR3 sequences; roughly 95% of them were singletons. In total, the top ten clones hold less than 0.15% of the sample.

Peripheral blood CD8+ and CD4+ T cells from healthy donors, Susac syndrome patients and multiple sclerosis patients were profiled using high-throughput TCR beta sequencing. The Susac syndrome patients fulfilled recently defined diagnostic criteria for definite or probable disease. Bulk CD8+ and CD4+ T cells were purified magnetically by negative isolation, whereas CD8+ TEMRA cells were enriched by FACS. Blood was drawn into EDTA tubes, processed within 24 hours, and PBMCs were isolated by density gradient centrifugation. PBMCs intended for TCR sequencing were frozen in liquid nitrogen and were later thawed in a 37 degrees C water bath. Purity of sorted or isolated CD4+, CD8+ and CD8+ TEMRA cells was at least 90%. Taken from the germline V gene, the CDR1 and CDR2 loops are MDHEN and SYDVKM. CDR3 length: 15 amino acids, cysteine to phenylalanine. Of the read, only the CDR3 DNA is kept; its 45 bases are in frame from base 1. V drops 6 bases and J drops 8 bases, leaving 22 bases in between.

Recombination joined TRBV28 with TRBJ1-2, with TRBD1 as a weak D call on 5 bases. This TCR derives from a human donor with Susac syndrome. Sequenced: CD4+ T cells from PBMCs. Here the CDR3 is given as CASSRGPRDSWGYTF. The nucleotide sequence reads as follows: TGTGCCAGCAGCCGGGGACCGAGGGACTCCTGGGGCTACACCTTC.